A single sample gave rise to the 22 T cell receptor beta chains below, sequenced in a study of blood T cell repertoires in COVID-19. Using immunoSEQ multiplex PCR, the repertoire was profiled, and TCRdb retains in-frame clones only, with some absent. The sample consists of approximately 100,000 clones, 70% to 80% of them appearing once. The sequencing input was peripheral blood. Source of these receptors: a man between 65 and 79 years old with active or convalescent COVID-19.

This clone came up a few times. J is TRBJ2-1 and V is TRBV11-3, with D perhaps matching TRBD1 (6 bases). Germline CDR1 and CDR2: SGHNT and YENEEA. V lost 1 base and J 7 bases, leaving 11 bases between the germline ends. CDR3 length equals 14 residues. The CDR3 is CASSLGPGQNEQFF. CDR3 DNA: TGTGCCAGCAGCTTAGGACCGGGACAAAATGAGCAGTTCTTC.

The gene calls are TRBV2 and TRBJ2-2; 12 positions match TRBD2. Germline loops: CDR1 SNHLY, CDR2 FYNNEI. The length of the CDR3 is 13 residues. V lost 5 bases and J lost 8; bases outside the gene matches: 0. CDR3 amino acids: CASSTSGRGELFF. In nucleotides, the CDR3 is TGTGCCAGCAGTACTAGCGGGAGGGGGGAGCTGTTTTTT.

This rearrangement joins TRBV18 to TRBJ2-5, with D unresolved. This CDR3 is built from 13 residues. The germline V gene encodes CDR1 KGHSH and CDR2 LQKENI. The V and J ends lost 7 bases and 3 bases respectively, with 12 bases between them. The CDR3 DNA reads TGTGCCAGCTGCCCAGGCCTGGAAGAGACCCAGTACTTC. As protein: CASCPGLEETQYF.

A few counts support this clone. The sample has other DNA sequences that encode this CDR3 too. The chain carries TRBV5-1 and TRBJ2-2, with TRBD1 matching 8 bases. Germline V gene data show CDR1 as SGHRS and CDR2 as YFSETQ. The CDR3 spans 15 residues. V gave up 4 bases and J gave up 1 base; unmatched junction bases: 3. The CDR3 sequence: CASSPGTGNTGELFF. The CDR3, as DNA: TGCGCCAGCAGCCCAGGGACAGGGAACACCGGGGAGCTGTTTTTT.

The chain recombines TRBV7-8 with TRBJ2-3, with 7 nucleotides matching TRBD2. CDR1 and CDR2 (germline): SGHVS, FQNEAQ. CDR3 size: 14 residues. Trimming removed 2 bases from V and 6 bases from J; junction bases left unmatched: 5. CDR3 nucleotide sequence: TGTGCCAGCAGCTTAACAGCGGGAAAGGATACGCAGTATTTT. Translation gives CASSLTAGKDTQYF.

CDR3 region: CASSLVRQGPYEQYF. CDR3 DNA sequence: TGCGCCAGCAGCTTGGTGCGACAGGGGCCCTACGAGCAGTACTTC. The chain employs TRBV5-1 and TRBJ2-7; 8 nucleotides match TRBD1. The V and J ends lost 0 bases and 2 bases, in that order; junction bases with no gene match: 4. Germline V gives CDR1 SGHRS, CDR2 YFSETQ. The CDR3 consists of 15 residues. The full variable domain, its missing parts supplied by reference TRBV5-1 and TRBJ2-7, is KAGVTQTPRYLIKTRGQQVTLSCSPISGHRSVSWYQQTPGQGLQFLFEYFSETQRNKGNFPGRFSGRQFSNSRSEMNVSTLELGDSALYLCASSLVRQGPYEQYFGPGTRLTVT.

The chain has TRBV28 and TRBJ1-1, with 9 bases lining up with TRBD1. The CDR3 is 13 residues long. Germline V gene data show CDR1 as MDHEN and CDR2 as SYDVKM. With 4 bases clipped from V and 5 bases from J, the junction kept 2 bases outside the gene matches. CDR3 bases: TGTGCCAGCAGTTCCGGACAGGGGACTGAAGCTTTCTTT. It translates to CASSSGQGTEAFF.

A single count supports this clone. The rearrangement links TRBV19 to TRBJ2-3; D remains ambiguous. This CDR3 contains 15 residues. Trimming stripped 6 bases from V and 1 base from J, with 14 bases between. Germline assignment: CDR1 LNHDA and CDR2 SQIVND (reference sequence). The CDR3 here is CASSSQAARTDTQYF. In nucleotides, the CDR3 is TGTGCCAGTAGCTCCCAGGCCGCCCGCACAGATACGCAGTATTTT.

This chain connects TRBV5-1 to TRBJ2-6; maybe TRBD1 (7 bases). V shed 1 base and J shed 2 bases, with 13 bases lying between them. This CDR3 spans 17 amino acids. CDR1 SGHRS and CDR2 YFSETQ come from the germline V gene. The CDR3 DNA reads TGCGCCAGCAGCTTGCCGGAGGGGGCACCTGGGGCCAACGTCCTGACTTTC. As protein: CASSLPEGAPGANVLTF. The full variable domain, rest sourced from reference TRBV5-1 and TRBJ2-6, is KAGVTQTPRYLIKTRGQQVTLSCSPISGHRSVSWYQQTPGQGLQFLFEYFSETQRNKGNFPGRFSGRQFSNSRSEMNVSTLELGDSALYLCASSLPEGAPGANVLTFGAGSRLTVL.

V and J are TRBV28 and TRBJ1-2; TRBD1 matches 7 bases. This CDR3 has 14 amino acids. Losses at the gene ends were 8 bases for V and 2 bases for J; bases not matched to a gene: 8. The germline V gene encodes CDR1 MDHEN and CDR2 SYDVKM. CDR3 sequence (DNA): TGTGCCAGCTACTCCGCGGGACAGAACTATGGCTACACCTTC. This encodes CASYSAGQNYGYTF.

This clone has a handful of counts. The CDR3 sequence is CASSQQGGAGELFF. In nucleotides, the CDR3 is TGTGCCAGCAGCCAACAGGGGGGAGCCGGGGAGCTGTTTTTT. The chain combines TRBV3-1 (or the pseudogene TRBV3-2) with TRBJ2-2; TRBD1 might be the D (7 bases). The V gene's germline CDR1 is LGHDT and CDR2 YNNKEL (reference sequence). The CDR3 runs 14 residues. Trimming left V 2 bases short and J 6 bases short, with 10 bases between.

This sequence joins TRBV4-1 and TRBJ2-7, with 14 bases fitting TRBD2. J was trimmed by 0 bases and V by 4 bases; bases with no gene match: 2. The germline V gene has CDR1 MGHRA and CDR2 YSYEKL. There are 16 residues in the CDR3. For the CDR3, the DNA is TGCGCCAGCAGCCGTGGGACTAGCGGGAGCTCCTACGAGCAGTACTTC. Protein sequence: CASSRGTSGSSYEQYF.

This chain links TRBV5-1 with TRBJ1-2; TRBD1 aligns across 10 bases. Per germline, CDR1 SGHRS and CDR2 YFSETQ. V was pared by 4 bases and J by 8 bases, with 11 bases of the junction left unmatched. The CDR3 has 15 residues. The chain's CDR3 is CASSPRDRGQWGYTF. CDR3 coding DNA: TGCGCCAGCAGCCCTCGAGACAGGGGGCAGTGGGGCTACACCTTC.

This clone was seen just once. The chain carries TRBV6-5 and TRBJ2-7; TRBD1 matches at 7 bases. V trimming: 5 bases; J trimming: 4 bases; junction bases outside the gene matches: 8. The germline V gene encodes CDR1 MNHEY and CDR2 SVGAGI. This CDR3 has 14 amino acids. CDR3 DNA: TGTGCCAGCAGTCAAATCAACAGGGGATACGAGCAGTACTTC. Protein sequence: CASSQINRGYEQYF.

This chain links TRBV5-1 with TRBJ2-2; the D gene is possibly TRBD1 (6 bases). CDR3 length equals 15 residues. The germline V and J ends were trimmed by 4 bases and 4 bases, with 14 bases remaining between them. Germline V gene data show CDR1 as SGHRS and CDR2 as YFSETQ. CDR3: CASSLGQESTGELFF. The CDR3 DNA reads as TGCGCCAGCAGCCTGGGACAAGAAAGCACCGGGGAGCTGTTTTTT.

This sequence joins TRBV6-5 and TRBJ1-5, with D unclear. Between the trimmed V and J ends, which lost 4 bases and 8 bases, there was a span of 12 bases. The CDR3 length is 13 residues. The germline V gene has CDR1 MNHEY and CDR2 SVGAGI. CDR3 bases: TGTGCCAGCAGTTCCTACGCCCGGGAGCCCCAGCATTTT. It translates to CASSSYAREPQHF.

In this sample, this clone turned up once. The CDR3 sequence: CAWSEGHSYEQYF. CDR3 bases: TGTGCCTGGAGTGAGGGGCATAGCTACGAGCAGTACTTC. The V gene is TRBV30, the J gene TRBJ2-7, with D possibly being TRBD1 (5 bases). This CDR3 contains 13 residues. V lost 1 base and J lost 3, with 10 bases in between. The germline CDR1 and CDR2 sequences are GTSNPN and SVGIG (reference sequence).

V is TRBV30 and J is TRBJ2-2, with 8 bases that match TRBD1. With 1 base clipped from V and 0 bases from J, the junction kept 1 base outside the gene matches. This CDR3 has 15 residues. The germline gives CDR1 GTSNPN, CDR2 SVGIG (reference sequence). In DNA, the CDR3 is TGTGCCTGGAGTGCAGGGGGCGCGAACACCGGGGAGCTGTTTTTT. Translated, it gives CAWSAGGANTGELFF.

This sequence joins TRBV18 and TRBJ1-3, with a tentative D call TRBD1 (5 bases). This CDR3 region has 16 residues. V was pared by 3 bases and J by 2 bases, with 14 bases between. CDR1 and CDR2 from the germline V gene are KGHSH and LQKENI. The CDR3 is CASSPPQGGTGNTIYF. CDR3 sequence (DNA): TGTGCCAGCTCACCCCCCCAGGGCGGTACTGGAAACACCATATATTTT.

The rearrangement uses TRBV6-6 and TRBJ1-5; D unresolved. Trimming shortened V by 5 bases and J by 7 bases, and 12 bases separated the two germline ends. This CDR3 has 13 amino acids. Per the germline V gene, CDR1 is MNHNY and CDR2 is SVGAGI (reference sequence). The CDR3 reads CASSPFGVQPQHF. Here the CDR3 DNA reads TGTGCCAGCAGTCCATTCGGAGTGCAGCCCCAGCATTTT.

The rearrangement links TRBV5-1 to TRBJ2-5, with 9 bases fitting TRBD1. The V and J ends lost 4 bases and 5 bases, in that order; junction bases with no gene match: 9. Germline-derived CDR1 and CDR2 are SGHRS and YFSETQ. This CDR3 region has 15 residues. CDR3: CASSDGQGRGETQYF. The CDR3 bases are TGCGCCAGCAGCGACGGACAGGGGCGAGGGGAGACCCAGTACTTC.

The chain combines TRBV5-1 with TRBJ2-5; 16 bases line up with TRBD2. Germline CDR1 SGHRS, CDR2 YFSETQ. Trimming cost V 0 bases and J 2 bases; bases outside gene matches: 1. CDR3 length: 17 residues. This CDR3 is CASSLEGLAGGQETQYF. DNA for the CDR3: TGCGCCAGCAGCTTGGAGGGACTAGCGGGGGGGCAAGAGACCCAGTACTTC.